This section outlines one T cell receptor beta chain sequence together with its context. The entry originates in a study of OX40 agonist ivuxolimab in advanced cancers. Whole-study context: Earlier treatment with anti-PD-1, anti-PD-L1 or anti-CTLA-4 was permitted, and roughly 40% had received some. Among those treated, three patients had partial responses, one with hepatocellular carcinoma and two with cutaneous melanoma.

Libraries were prepared by immunoSEQ multiplex PCR; TCRdb keeps only in-frame clonotypes and omits some of them. The table lists roughly 71,000 clones, 91% of them singletons. After removal of 4 bases from V and 3 bases from J, the junction contained 5 bases not matched to a gene. CDR3 length: 16 residues. Germline V CDR1 and CDR2: SGHNT, YYREEE (reference sequence). The source material was CD4+ or CD8+ T cells sorted from blood, sampled in a trial of the OX40 agonist ivuxolimab. The V gene is TRBV5-4, the J gene TRBJ2-2; TRBD1 matches 11 bases. The clonotype originates from an adult with an advanced solid tumor such as melanoma, head and neck, liver or kidney cancer. The CDR3 loop is CASSSGTGGDTGELFF. In DNA form, the CDR3 reads TGTGCCAGCAGCAGTGGGACAGGGGGAGACACCGGGGAGCTGTTTTTT. Full variable domain (rest looked up from reference TRBV5-4 and TRBJ2-2): ETGVTQSPTHLIKTRGQQVTLRCSSQSGHNTVSWYQQALGQGPQFIFQYYREEENGRGNFPPRFSGLQFPNYSSELNVNALELDDSALYLCASSSGTGGDTGELFFGEGSRLTVL.